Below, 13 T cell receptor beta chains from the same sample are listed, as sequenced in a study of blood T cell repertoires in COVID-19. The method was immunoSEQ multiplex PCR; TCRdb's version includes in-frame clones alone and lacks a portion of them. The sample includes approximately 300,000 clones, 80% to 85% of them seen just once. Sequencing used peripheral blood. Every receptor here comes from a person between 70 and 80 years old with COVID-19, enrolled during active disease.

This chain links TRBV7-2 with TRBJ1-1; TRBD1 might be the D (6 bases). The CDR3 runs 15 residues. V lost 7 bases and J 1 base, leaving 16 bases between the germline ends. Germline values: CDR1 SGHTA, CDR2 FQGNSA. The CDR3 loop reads CASIPDYRANTEAFF. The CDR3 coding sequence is TGTGCCAGCATCCCCGACTACAGGGCGAACACTGAAGCTTTCTTT.

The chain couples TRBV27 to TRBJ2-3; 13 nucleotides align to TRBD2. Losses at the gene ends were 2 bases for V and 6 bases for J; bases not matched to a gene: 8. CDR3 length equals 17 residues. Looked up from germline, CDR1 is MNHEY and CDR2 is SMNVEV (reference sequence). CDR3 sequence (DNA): TGTGCCAGCAGTTTAGACGCACTAGCGGGGGGGCCTGATACGCAGTATTTT. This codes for CASSLDALAGGPDTQYF.

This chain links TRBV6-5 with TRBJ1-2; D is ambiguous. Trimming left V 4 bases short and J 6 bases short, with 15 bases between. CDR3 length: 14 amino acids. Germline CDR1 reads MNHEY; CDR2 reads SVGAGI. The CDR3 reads CASSSLGVRNGYTF. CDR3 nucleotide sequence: TGTGCCAGCAGTTCCCTCGGGGTGAGGAATGGCTACACCTTC.

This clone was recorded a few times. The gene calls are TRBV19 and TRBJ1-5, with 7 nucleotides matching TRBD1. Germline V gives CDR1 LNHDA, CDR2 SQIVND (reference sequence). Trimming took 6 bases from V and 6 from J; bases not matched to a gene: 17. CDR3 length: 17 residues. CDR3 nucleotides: TGTGCCAGTAGCCCGACGACAGGGCCCGGAGGTACTCAGCCCCAGCATTTT. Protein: CASSPTTGPGGTQPQHF.

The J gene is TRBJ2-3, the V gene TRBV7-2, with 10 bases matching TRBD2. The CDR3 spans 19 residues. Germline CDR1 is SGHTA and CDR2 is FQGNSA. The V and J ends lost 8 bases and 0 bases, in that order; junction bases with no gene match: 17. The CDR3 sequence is CASSLGPLAGTPSTDTQYF. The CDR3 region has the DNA TGTGCCAGCTCCCTAGGTCCACTAGCGGGGACTCCAAGCACAGATACGCAGTATTTT.

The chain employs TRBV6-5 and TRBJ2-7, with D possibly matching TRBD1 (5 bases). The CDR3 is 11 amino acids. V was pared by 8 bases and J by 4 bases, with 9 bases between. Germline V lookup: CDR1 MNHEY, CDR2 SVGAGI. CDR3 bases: TGTGCCAGCGGACACGTGTACGAGCAGTACTTC. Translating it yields CASGHVYEQYF.

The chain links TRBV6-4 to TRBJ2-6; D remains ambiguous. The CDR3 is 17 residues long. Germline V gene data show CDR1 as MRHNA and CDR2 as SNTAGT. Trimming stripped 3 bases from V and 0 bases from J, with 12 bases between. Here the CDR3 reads CASSEYGSPSGANVLTF. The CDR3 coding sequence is TGTGCCAGCAGTGAGTATGGCAGTCCCTCTGGGGCCAACGTCCTGACTTTC.

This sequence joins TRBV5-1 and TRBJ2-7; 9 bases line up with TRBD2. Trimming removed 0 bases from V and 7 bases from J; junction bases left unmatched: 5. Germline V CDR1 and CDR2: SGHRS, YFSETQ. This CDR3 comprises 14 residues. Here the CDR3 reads CASSLVAGVGEQYF. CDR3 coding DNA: TGCGCCAGCAGCTTGGTAGCGGGAGTGGGTGAGCAGTACTTC.

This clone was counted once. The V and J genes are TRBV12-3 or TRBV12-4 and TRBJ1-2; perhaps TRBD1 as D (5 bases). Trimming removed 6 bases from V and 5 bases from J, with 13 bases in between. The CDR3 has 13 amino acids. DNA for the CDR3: TGTGCCAGCAGCCCACAGGTCCGATATGGCTACACCTTC. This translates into CASSPQVRYGYTF.

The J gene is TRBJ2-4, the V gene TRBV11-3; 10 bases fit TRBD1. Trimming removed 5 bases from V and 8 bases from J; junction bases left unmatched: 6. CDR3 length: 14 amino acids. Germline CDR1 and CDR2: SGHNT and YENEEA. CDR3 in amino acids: CASSEGTGEDIQYF. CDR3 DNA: TGTGCCAGCAGCGAAGGGACAGGGGAGGACATTCAGTACTTC.

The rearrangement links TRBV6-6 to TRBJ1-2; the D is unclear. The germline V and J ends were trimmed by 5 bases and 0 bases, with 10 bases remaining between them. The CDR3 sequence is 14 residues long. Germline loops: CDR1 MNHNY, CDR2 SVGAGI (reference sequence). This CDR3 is CASSRVDTNYGYTF. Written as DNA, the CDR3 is TGTGCCAGCAGTCGGGTCGACACTAACTATGGCTACACCTTC.

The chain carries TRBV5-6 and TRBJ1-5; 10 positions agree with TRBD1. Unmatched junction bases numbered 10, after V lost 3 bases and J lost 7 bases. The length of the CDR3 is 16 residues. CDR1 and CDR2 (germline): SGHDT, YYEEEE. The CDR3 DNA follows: TGTGCCAGCAGCTACAGGACAGGGGGGCTGCGACAGCCCCAGCATTTT. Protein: CASSYRTGGLRQPQHF.

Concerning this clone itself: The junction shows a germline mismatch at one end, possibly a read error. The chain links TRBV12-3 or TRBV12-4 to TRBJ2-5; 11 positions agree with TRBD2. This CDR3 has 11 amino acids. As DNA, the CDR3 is TGTGCCAGCAGTCAACTAGCGGGAGTTCACTTC. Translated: CASSQLAGVHF.